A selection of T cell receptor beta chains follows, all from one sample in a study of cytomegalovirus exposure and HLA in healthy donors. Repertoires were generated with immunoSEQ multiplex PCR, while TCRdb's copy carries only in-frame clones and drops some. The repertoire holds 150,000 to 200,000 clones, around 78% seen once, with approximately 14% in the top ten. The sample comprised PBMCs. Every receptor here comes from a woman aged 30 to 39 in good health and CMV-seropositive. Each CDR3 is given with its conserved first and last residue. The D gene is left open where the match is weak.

cdr3_aa: CASSVGVQASGANVLTF
d_call: NA
cdr3_length: 17
j_call: TRBJ2-6
v_call: TRBV9

cdr3_aa: CASSEDNNYGYTF
d_call: NA
cdr3_length: 13
j_call: TRBJ1-2
v_call: TRBV27

cdr3_aa: CAINTPRDRGTDFYGYTF
d_call: TRBD1
cdr3_length: 18
j_call: TRBJ1-2
v_call: TRBV10-3

cdr3_aa: CASSLGYGGGYEQYF
d_call: TRBD2
cdr3_length: 15
j_call: TRBJ2-7
v_call: TRBV28

cdr3_aa: CASILDRDQPQHF
d_call: TRBD1
cdr3_length: 13
j_call: TRBJ1-5
v_call: TRBV23-1

cdr3_aa: CASSSPRQGPTDTQYF
d_call: TRBD1
cdr3_length: 16
j_call: TRBJ2-3
v_call: TRBV5-6

cdr3_aa: CAISESTHRTRTYEQYF
d_call: NA
cdr3_length: 17
j_call: TRBJ2-7
v_call: TRBV10-3

cdr3_aa: CASSEGLAGGVEQFF
d_call: TRBD2
cdr3_length: 15
j_call: TRBJ2-1
v_call: TRBV5-1

cdr3_aa: CAWSPGFYEQYF
d_call: NA
cdr3_length: 12
j_call: TRBJ2-7
v_call: TRBV30

cdr3_aa: CASTRTRGQETQYF
d_call: NA
cdr3_length: 14
j_call: TRBJ2-5
v_call: TRBV5-1

cdr3_aa: CASSLSETQYF
d_call: NA
cdr3_length: 11
j_call: TRBJ2-5
v_call: TRBV5-4

cdr3_aa: CASSLFSGDAKNIQYF
d_call: NA
cdr3_length: 16
j_call: TRBJ2-4
v_call: TRBV27

cdr3_aa: CASSRGQMNTEAFF
d_call: TRBD1
cdr3_length: 14
j_call: TRBJ1-1
v_call: TRBV5-4

cdr3_aa: CAWSVRGGGTDTQYF
d_call: TRBD1
cdr3_length: 15
j_call: TRBJ2-3
v_call: TRBV30

cdr3_aa: CASSELEGQPYNEQFF
d_call: NA
cdr3_length: 16
j_call: TRBJ2-1
v_call: TRBV2

cdr3_aa: CASTPMIGPLGGTDTQYF
d_call: NA
cdr3_length: 18
j_call: TRBJ2-3
v_call: TRBV28

cdr3_aa: CASTPTGQGSHEQYF
d_call: TRBD1
cdr3_length: 15
j_call: TRBJ2-7
v_call: TRBV19

cdr3_aa: CASSLTSTDTQYF
d_call: NA
cdr3_length: 13
j_call: TRBJ2-3
v_call: TRBV27

cdr3_aa: CARRVLDYGYTF
d_call: NA
cdr3_length: 12
j_call: TRBJ1-2
v_call: TRBV5-1

cdr3_aa: CATKEGSHTGELFF
d_call: NA
cdr3_length: 14
j_call: TRBJ2-2
v_call: TRBV5-1

cdr3_aa: CASSLAGDEQFF
d_call: NA
cdr3_length: 12
j_call: TRBJ2-1
v_call: TRBV5-1

cdr3_aa: CASSPRDRAYEQYF
d_call: TRBD1
cdr3_length: 14
j_call: TRBJ2-7
v_call: TRBV27

cdr3_aa: CASSERQGSNSPLHF
d_call: NA
cdr3_length: 15
j_call: TRBJ1-6
v_call: TRBV2

cdr3_aa: CASSFEGLAGGLGYEQYF
d_call: TRBD2
cdr3_length: 18
j_call: TRBJ2-7
v_call: TRBV11-3

cdr3_aa: CASSQGRADNVAKNIQYF
d_call: TRBD2
cdr3_length: 18
j_call: TRBJ2-4
v_call: TRBV14

cdr3_aa: CASSAMTGEAFF
d_call: NA
cdr3_length: 12
j_call: TRBJ1-1
v_call: TRBV9

cdr3_aa: CASSPSIGRAVNIQYF
d_call: TRBD2
cdr3_length: 16
j_call: TRBJ2-4
v_call: TRBV13

cdr3_aa: CASSLNWRGGQETQYF
d_call: TRBD2
cdr3_length: 16
j_call: TRBJ2-5
v_call: TRBV7-9

cdr3_aa: CATSRATGSTEAFF
d_call: NA
cdr3_length: 14
j_call: TRBJ1-1
v_call: TRBV15

cdr3_aa: CASSLGAGGEKLFF
d_call: TRBD1
cdr3_length: 14
j_call: TRBJ1-4
v_call: TRBV13

cdr3_aa: CASSPYTGDPDQPQHF
d_call: TRBD1
cdr3_length: 16
j_call: TRBJ1-5
v_call: TRBV27

cdr3_aa: CASSLQKITEAFF
d_call: NA
cdr3_length: 13
j_call: TRBJ1-1
v_call: TRBV4-1

cdr3_aa: CASSWGQNNYGYTF
d_call: NA
cdr3_length: 14
j_call: TRBJ1-2
v_call: TRBV28

cdr3_aa: CASSLVSGDYEQYF
d_call: NA
cdr3_length: 14
j_call: TRBJ2-7
v_call: TRBV11-2

cdr3_aa: CASSDYTTGELFF
d_call: NA
cdr3_length: 13
j_call: TRBJ2-2
v_call: TRBV19

cdr3_aa: CASSNDNEQYF
d_call: NA
cdr3_length: 11
j_call: TRBJ2-7
v_call: TRBV2

cdr3_aa: CASSLFPGEHGYTF
d_call: NA
cdr3_length: 14
j_call: TRBJ1-2
v_call: TRBV5-1

cdr3_aa: CASSTRDREEEEQYF
d_call: TRBD1
cdr3_length: 15
j_call: TRBJ2-7
v_call: TRBV27

cdr3_aa: CATSQDREWTGEQYF
d_call: TRBD1
cdr3_length: 15
j_call: TRBJ2-7
v_call: TRBV15

cdr3_aa: CASTPLRGGAGQSGELFF
d_call: TRBD2
cdr3_length: 18
j_call: TRBJ2-2
v_call: TRBV5-1

cdr3_aa: CASSQTTSGIWNEQFF
d_call: TRBD2
cdr3_length: 16
j_call: TRBJ2-1
v_call: TRBV4-3

cdr3_aa: CASSLGGSSNQPQHF
d_call: NA
cdr3_length: 15
j_call: TRBJ1-5
v_call: TRBV7-2

cdr3_aa: CASIGGASNQPQHF
d_call: NA
cdr3_length: 14
j_call: TRBJ1-5
v_call: TRBV6-1

cdr3_aa: CASSMEQGSYGYTF
d_call: TRBD1
cdr3_length: 14
j_call: TRBJ1-2
v_call: TRBV19

cdr3_aa: CASSYQANTIYF
d_call: NA
cdr3_length: 12
j_call: TRBJ1-3
v_call: TRBV11-3

cdr3_aa: CASSQDRNSQYF
d_call: NA
cdr3_length: 12
j_call: TRBJ2-7
v_call: TRBV4-2

cdr3_aa: CASSIGGNQPQHF
d_call: NA
cdr3_length: 13
j_call: TRBJ1-5
v_call: TRBV19

cdr3_aa: CASSSSTASGNTIYF
d_call: NA
cdr3_length: 15
j_call: TRBJ1-3
v_call: TRBV6-5

cdr3_aa: CASSSGQGAWNEQFF
d_call: TRBD1
cdr3_length: 15
j_call: TRBJ2-1
v_call: TRBV5-1

cdr3_aa: CANCREAGGAWGDTQYF
d_call: TRBD2
cdr3_length: 17
j_call: TRBJ2-3
v_call: TRBV4-3

cdr3_aa: CASRSAGASTDTQYF
d_call: NA
cdr3_length: 15
j_call: TRBJ2-3
v_call: TRBV5-1

cdr3_aa: CASSFEQGNEQFF
d_call: TRBD1
cdr3_length: 13
j_call: TRBJ2-1
v_call: TRBV7-6

cdr3_aa: CASILRGNRDTEAFF
d_call: NA
cdr3_length: 15
j_call: TRBJ1-1
v_call: TRBV7-8

cdr3_aa: CASSTTTGSYEQYF
d_call: NA
cdr3_length: 14
j_call: TRBJ2-7
v_call: TRBV11-2

cdr3_aa: CASSQINPGTSGGADTGELFF
d_call: TRBD2
cdr3_length: 21
j_call: TRBJ2-2
v_call: TRBV4-2

cdr3_aa: CASTPSGRNEQFF
d_call: TRBD2
cdr3_length: 13
j_call: TRBJ2-1
v_call: TRBV28

cdr3_aa: CASSGGEGGNTIYF
d_call: NA
cdr3_length: 14
j_call: TRBJ1-3
v_call: TRBV6-5

cdr3_aa: CASSLGLAGGLGHEQYF
d_call: TRBD2
cdr3_length: 17
j_call: TRBJ2-7
v_call: TRBV11-2

cdr3_aa: CASSPDRVRETQYF
d_call: TRBD1
cdr3_length: 14
j_call: TRBJ2-5
v_call: TRBV11-2